This T cell receptor (beta chain) came from a study of cytomegalovirus exposure and HLA in healthy donors (dated by TCRdb to 2017 to 2019). About the full investigation: According to an earlier analysis of several hundred of the donors, 150 million to 200 million T cells yielded 95 million to 140 million unique TCR beta sequences and approximately 280 Gb of sequence data. Roughly 300 gigabases of sequencing data and tens of millions of unique TCR sequences were included in an early release covering 500 to 750 HLA-typed donors. Among the roughly 400 genotyped donors, around 81% belonged to the genetic ancestry cluster associated with self-reported Caucasian donors. The aim of the study was to test whether cataloging public T cell receptors could identify signatures of past pathogen exposure. The study profiled the T cell repertoires of hundreds of subjects by immunosequencing and related them to cytomegalovirus serostatus. A separate validation cohort of roughly 110 different subjects was used in addition to the approximately 610-subject first cohort. High-throughput TCR immunosequencing, statistical association of individual TCRs with disease status, and machine learning were combined to predict cytomegalovirus infection status. To study patterns of TCR occurrence, a later analysis re-analyzed previously published TCR beta repertoires from around 660 donors and added high-resolution HLA genotyping. The later analysis used no new phenotypic data to find candidate immune exposures, relying instead on TCR beta sequences and their occurrence across donors. In an earlier analysis of roughly 580 of the donors, high-throughput TCR beta sequencing was used to judge whether each TCR beta V gene segment behaved as functional or pseudogenic. Donor age, sex, ethnicity and CMV serostatus were collected together with the repertoire data. In a later genetic analysis, genome-wide SNP genotypes for about 65% of the roughly 700 donors were used, and that subset was treated as a discovery cohort. Every discovery cohort repertoire had been produced on one sequencing platform. Both class I and class II loci were covered by HLA typing, at four-digit resolution. Typing coverage differed by locus: A, B, C, DRB1 and DQB1 were typed in roughly 629-630 donors, DQA1 in about 500, DPA1 in approximately 600, and DPB1 in 450 to 480. Roughly five DR-DQ haplotypes were handled as single units for association and clustering because linkage in the cohort was strong. Among 398 genotyped donors of the cohort, an average of approximately 240,000 unique TCR beta nucleotide sequences was sequenced per donor, of which 15% to 20% were non-productive.

Comments on this clone: Its specific antigen is unknown.

Summary of the overall study and its limitations: At a false discovery rate of 0.05, a later analysis linked 15,000 to 20,000 TCR beta sequences to specific HLA alleles. According to a later genetic analysis, donors in an Asian-associated ancestry cluster had fewer N-insertions in productive TCRs than the approximately 700-donor mean. According to a later analysis, most CMV-associated TCR beta chains appeared to be HLA-restricted, and the HLA associations seemed to be driven largely by CMV exposure. Across donors, most TCR sequences were observed very rarely, whereas some public TCRs were present in many individuals. The study listed 150 to 200 TCR beta chains as associated with cytomegalovirus. Some IMGT-functional V segments, including TRBV6-2 and TRBV6-3, could not be told apart with the 87-base-pair reads, so those segments were excluded. A further reported finding was that TCR beta sequences accurately predicted the HLA-A and HLA-B alleles for most subjects in the first cohort. According to the authors, the approach could potentially be generalized to other disease states and immunological phenotypes. Linkage disequilibrium might explain the correlated functional status among segregating V segments, but an unknown experimental factor could not be excluded. Because counts were too low, approximately 15 rarely observed V segments, including chromosome 9 orphons, were excluded from the earlier analysis of a few hundred of the donors. In vitro tests confirmed that a few of the cytomegalovirus-associated TCR beta chains recognize cytomegalovirus antigens. When HLA alleles, especially DR and DQ, strongly co-occurred, attributing TCR associations to individual alleles was difficult. A group of highly shared sequence variants was considered likely to be a technical artifact of the sequencing pipeline. V-gene and J-gene trimming of TCR beta chains was associated with a missense DCLRE1C variant in a later genetic analysis, and the association was replicated in an independent cohort. This cohort had only TCR beta chains sequenced, and the lack of alpha or paired-chain data limited which features could be detected. In a later analysis, TCR association rates were found to vary across HLA loci, with the most associated TCRs seen for DRB1 alleles and the fewest for HLA-C alleles. Compared with equally common non-associated chains, HLA-associated TCR beta chains in a later analysis were more clonally expanded and had lower generation probabilities. Cytomegalovirus status was reported to be diagnosed by the classifier with high specificity and sensitivity in both the original and validation cohorts. Because HLA typing was unavailable for some donors at each locus, only the typed subset was used in association tests. Broadly in line with IMGT annotations, most TCR beta V segments showed up in productive rearrangements about 90% or about 30% of the time in an earlier analysis of approximately 640 of the donors. Roughly uniform sequencing depth across donors was assumed in presence/absence analyses, although this assumption may not hold. Immune exposure information for the cohort was limited to CMV serostatus. Several of the top co-occurrence clusters appeared to be linked to parvovirus B19, influenza, CMV and Epstein-Barr virus, according to a later analysis.

The cohort was made up of about 610 healthy bone marrow donors. At the time of sampling, every cohort member was nominally healthy, though immune exposures that went unrecorded were likely present. The donor tested CMV seropositive, placing the donor among the 289 seropositive members of the cohort. A peripheral blood sample was collected from each donor, and TCR beta sequencing was performed on peripheral blood mononuclear cells. Genomic DNA was extracted from the blood cell samples with the Qiagen DNeasy Blood Extraction Kit. Libraries were constructed by the immunoSEQ multiplex PCR assay. For the multiplex PCR, a mixture combining 60 forward primers for TCR Vbeta segments and 13 reverse primers for TCR Jbeta segments was used. Amplification of the CDR3 region of rearranged TCR beta genes was performed with a multiplex PCR assay on genomic DNA. The amplified TCR beta libraries were sequenced on the Illumina HiSeq System as 87-base-pair reads. The study's own analysis went as follows. In a later analysis, 80 million or so unique TCR beta chains were counted across the 690 or so repertoires, and around 10 million of these chains were shared by at least two donors. To remove PCR and sequencing errors, raw reads were error-corrected and collapsed into unique sequences using a nearest-neighbor algorithm that merged closely related sequences. V, D and J gene segments were assigned by aligning CDR3 sequences to IMGT reference sequences. Each retained sequence needed at least a six-nucleotide match to both a V gene segment and a J gene segment. A rearrangement was called productive if the CDR3 had no stop codons and remained in frame with V and J, and every other rearrangement was called non-productive. CDR3 was defined by IMGT convention, running from the second conserved V-encoded cysteine to the conserved J-encoded phenylalanine. In an earlier analysis of roughly 610 of the donors, sequences lacking an unambiguous match to a single V gene segment were excluded. An earlier analysis of a few hundred of the donors classified V segments as functional when productive rearrangements were above 56.7% and as segregating when the standard deviation between donors was above 5%. To diagnose cytomegalovirus status from the catalog of TCR beta chain sequences, a statistical classification framework was built. In a later analysis, TCR nucleotide sequences were compared against IMGT/GENE-DB human TR gene sequences so that V and J genes could be assigned. A later analysis assigned CDR3 sequences and most-parsimonious VDJ recombination scenarios with the TCRdist pipeline. In a later analysis, each TCR beta chain was defined by its CDR3 amino acid sequence together with its V-gene family, and reads lacking a unique V-gene family were excluded. A later analysis removed nearly 600 highly shared, low-generation-probability nucleotide sequences to deal with suspected cross-contamination and a sequencing artifact. A later analysis calculated a clonal expansion index for each public chain from normalized within-repertoire ranks of inferred template counts. In a later analysis, generation probabilities were computed with a VDJ recombination model fitted to out-of-frame rearrangements, and the resulting probabilities were checked against IGoR. Hypergeometric tests were used in a later analysis to score TCR-TCR, TCR-HLA and TCR-CMV co-occurrence, with a repertoire-size bias correction applied to the TCR pairs. False discovery rates were estimated in a later analysis by permuting HLA or CMV assignments 20 times. In a later analysis, co-occurring TCRs were grouped using DBSCAN, with TCRdist sequence similarity added in when clustering inside HLA-allele-positive subsets. Repertoires with fewer than 30,000 or more than 120,000 public chains were left out of co-occurrence clustering, as were five repertoires with anomalous nucleotide sharing. The table was pulled from immuneACCESS by TCRdb, which kept in-frame rearrangements only. Such tables lose some clones; where checked, under half of the loss comes from unresolved V genes, and the rest has no known cause. The DNA gave D and trimming, while V, J and clone size come from that table. The table for this sample shows approximately 34,000 clones. In total, the top ten clones hold approximately 2% of the sample.

Its CDR3 holds 15 amino acids, cysteine through phenylalanine. Solely the CDR3 DNA is kept, with 45 bases framed from the first base. The germline V end is reduced by 6 bases and the J end by 7 bases; junction bases left unmatched: 12. Via the germline V gene, CDR1 is SGHTA and CDR2 FQGNSA. The sequence links TRBV7-2 to TRBJ1-2, and TRBD1 matches 9 of the central bases. The specimen sequenced was PBMCs. The sequence was collected from a woman aged 40-49 years in good health and CMV-seropositive. CDR3 reads: CASRAPLTGGSGYTF. The DNA sequence is given as TGTGCCAGCAGGGCCCCTCTCACAGGGGGCAGTGGCTACACCTTC.